This T cell receptor beta chain was sequenced in a study of cytomegalovirus exposure and HLA in healthy donors. In the study overall: Most genotyped donors, 65% to 85% of more than 300, had Caucasian-associated genetic ancestry. General study points: Further analysis was carried out later, and it showed several of the most significant clusters appearing linked to common viral pathogens.

Germline V gene data show CDR1 as SGHRS and CDR2 as YFSETQ. The CDR3 contains 15 residues. The V segment lost 4 bases and the J segment 8 bases; nucleotides outside the gene matches: 9. PCR primers comprised 60 Vbeta and 13 Jbeta primers. The protocol was immunoSEQ multiplex PCR, while the TCRdb copy is restricted to in-frame clones and leaves out a portion. Of approximately 190,000 clones listed, about 90% are singletons. With respect to this clone: Its target is unknown.

The chain recombines TRBV5-1 with TRBJ1-1, with 12 bases matching TRBD1. The material sequenced was PBMCs. The TCR sequence derives from a boy aged 2 to 10 in good health and CMV-seronegative. Here the CDR3 reads CASSPTGTGGSEAFF. The CDR3 bases are TGCGCCAGCAGCCCGACGGGGACAGGGGGCTCGGAAGCTTTCTTT.